Listed here is a single T cell receptor (beta chain). The sample comes from a study of T cell changes during pregnancy in multiple sclerosis. Only in-frame clones appear in the TCRdb table, and some are missing; sequencing was by immunoSEQ multiplex PCR. The profile shows approximately 100,000 clones, 85% to 95% of them singletons. This CDR3 has 15 residues. Germline V gene sequence: CDR1 SGHVS, CDR2 FQNEAQ. V dropped 4 bases and J dropped 3 bases, with 15 bases sitting between them. Sequenced here: peripheral blood, sampled in the second trimester of pregnancy. The sequence was collected from a female donor with multiple sclerosis, enrolled in a pregnancy study. V usage is TRBV7-8 and J usage is TRBJ1-1; D not certain. The CDR3 DNA is TGTGCCAGCAGCTCCTTGCGGGCGGAGGACACTGAAGCTTTCTTT. Its protein product is CASSSLRAEDTEAFF.